This TCR beta chain came from a study of sequential checkpoint blockade in melanoma. For the study at large: Maintenance nivolumab came after either treatment sequence.

V trimming: 4 bases; J trimming: 5 bases; junction bases outside the gene matches: 15. CDR3 length: 18 amino acids. CDR1 SGHVS and CDR2 FNYEAQ come from the germline V gene. The treatment here: randomized to nivolumab then ipilimumab (arm A) or the reverse (arm B). From thawed PBMCs, live CD3+CD8+ cells negative for CD19 and CD56 were sorted. The assay was immunoSEQ multiplex PCR, and TCRdb's table has in-frame clones only and misses some. The data contain more than 35,000 clones, roughly 90% of them singletons. Here the sequenced sample was CD8+ T cells sorted from blood (inferred from file names), taken from a patient given nivolumab and ipilimumab in sequence. V usage is TRBV7-6 and J usage is TRBJ1-5; 9 bases align to TRBD1. This receptor was taken from a human donor with melanoma. The CDR3 protein is CASSSRRGTGGFHQPQHF. CDR3 sequence (DNA): TGTGCCAGCAGCTCCCGTCGAGGCACAGGGGGCTTCCATCAGCCCCAGCATTTT.